The 21 T cell receptor beta chains below all came from one sample that was sequenced in a study of radiotherapy plus CTLA-4 blockade in lung cancer. Method: immunoSEQ multiplex PCR; TCRdb's copy keeps in-frame clones and lacks some. This table has roughly 68,000 clones, about 80% appearing once. This specimen consisted of peripheral blood, obtained from a patient treated with radiotherapy plus ipilimumab. These receptors all come from a human donor with non-small cell lung cancer who had a complete response to radiotherapy plus ipilimumab.

The chain is built from TRBV28 and TRBJ2-5, with unresolved D. The CDR3 extends over 13 amino acids. V gave up 6 bases and J gave up 0 bases, with 8 bases separating them. Germline V gene lookup returns CDR1 MDHEN and CDR2 SYDVKM. The CDR3 here is CASSDPYQETQYF. For the CDR3, the DNA is TGTGCCAGCAGCGATCCGTACCAAGAGACCCAGTACTTC.

This clone was found once. The CDR3 loop reads CAWNDGGLLNTEAFF. The CDR3 nucleotides are TGTGCCTGGAACGATGGCGGGCTCTTGAACACTGAAGCTTTCTTT. The chain recombines TRBV30 with TRBJ1-1; D not resolved. V was cut by 4 bases and J by 0 bases, with 15 bases left in between. The CDR3 is 15 amino acids. Germline V lookup: CDR1 GTSNPN, CDR2 SVGIG (reference sequence). The whole variable domain, filled in from reference TRBV30 and TRBJ1-1, reads SQTIHQWPATLVQPVGSPLSLECTVEGTSNPNLYWYRQAAGRGLQLLFYSVGIGQISSEVPQNLSASRPQDRQFILSSKKLLLSDSGFYLCAWNDGGLLNTEAFFGQGTRLTVV.

The V call is TRBV7-6, the J call TRBJ2-1, with 12 nucleotides matching TRBD2. The germline V gene encodes CDR1 SGHVS and CDR2 FNYEAQ. The CDR3 sequence is 18 residues long. Trimming removed 6 bases from V and 1 base from J; junction bases left unmatched: 10. This chain's CDR3 is CASSPLAGGPFSYNEQFF. CDR3 DNA sequence: TGTGCCAGCAGTCCCCTAGCGGGGGGGCCTTTTTCCTACAATGAGCAGTTCTTC.

V and J are TRBV19 and TRBJ2-1; TRBD2 might be the D (6 bases). The CDR3 covers 14 residues. Trimming pared 6 bases from V and 2 bases from J, leaving 11 bases between. Germline CDR1 is LNHDA and CDR2 is SQIVND (reference sequence). The CDR3 nucleotides are TGTGCCAGTAGGGCTAGCGCACCCTACAATGAGCAGTTCTTC. Amino acid sequence: CASRASAPYNEQFF.

The chain has TRBV19 and TRBJ2-1; D perhaps matches TRBD2 (5 bases). The V and J ends lost 5 bases and 3 bases respectively, with 14 bases between them. Germline lookup yields CDR1 LNHDA and CDR2 SQIVND (reference sequence). This CDR3 has 15 amino acids. In DNA, the CDR3 is TGTGCCAGTAGTCCAAATAGCGCAATCTACAATGAGCAGTTCTTC. It encodes CASSPNSAIYNEQFF.

This chain uses TRBV7-8 with TRBJ2-5; a weak D match, TRBD2 (6 bases). V was clipped by 1 base and J by 5 bases, with 17 bases between them. Germline CDR1 SGHVS, CDR2 FQNEAQ. The CDR3 covers 16 residues. The CDR3 bases are TGTGCCAGCAGCTTAGAACTAGCCCGAAAGGATGAGACCCAGTACTTC. This gives the protein CASSLELARKDETQYF.

The chain is built from TRBV4-3 and TRBJ1-2, with D unclear. V dropped 0 bases and J dropped 1 base, with 18 bases sitting between them. Germline assignment: CDR1 LGHNA and CDR2 YSLEER. This CDR3 spans 18 amino acids. In DNA, the CDR3 is TGCGCCAGCAGCCAAGAGGTCCCTTTCGGGCCAGTTAACTATGGCTACACCTTC. It yields the protein CASSQEVPFGPVNYGYTF.

This clone was recorded once. This chain uses TRBV5-1 with TRBJ1-2, with TRBD1 matching 10 bases. J lost 8 bases, V lost 4 bases, and 11 bases had no gene match. Germline CDR1 reads SGHRS; CDR2 reads YFSETQ. This CDR3 comprises 15 residues. For the CDR3, the DNA is TGCGCCAGCAGCGGCCGGGACAGGGGTGAGGTGGGCTACACCTTC. Translating gives CASSGRDRGEVGYTF. The complete variable domain, with remaining parts taken from reference TRBV5-1 and TRBJ1-2, reads KAGVTQTPRYLIKTRGQQVTLSCSPISGHRSVSWYQQTPGQGLQFLFEYFSETQRNKGNFPGRFSGRQFSNSRSEMNVSTLELGDSALYLCASSGRDRGEVGYTFGSGTRLTVV.

V gene TRBV7-8 combines with J gene TRBJ1-2; TRBD1 might be the D (5 bases). CDR1 and CDR2 (germline): SGHVS, FQNEAQ. The germline V and J ends were trimmed by 0 bases and 5 bases, with 10 bases remaining between them. The length of the CDR3 is 14 residues. CDR3 amino acids: CASSLARDVYGYTF. The DNA of the CDR3 is TGTGCCAGCAGCTTAGCCCGGGACGTGTATGGCTACACCTTC.

This clone occurred once. The limits of the CDR3 on the DNA are not certain, so only TCRdb's listed CDR3 is given. The gene calls are TRBV6-5 and TRBJ1-2; no check of the table's D call, TRBD1, against the DNA was made. Germline V gives CDR1 MNHEY, CDR2 SVGAGI. Inclusive of both ends, the CDR3 amounts to 15 amino acids. The CDR3 is CASSSSTGGFYGYTF.

This sequence joins TRBV6-5 and TRBJ2-7; no clear D gene. CDR1 and CDR2 (germline): MNHEY, SVGAGI. V was cut by 6 bases and J by 0 bases, with 12 bases left in between. This CDR3 has 14 residues. CDR3 residues: CASSPDLSSYEQYF. In DNA, the CDR3 is TGTGCCAGCAGCCCGGACCTTAGCTCCTACGAGCAGTACTTC.

The chain combines TRBV5-8 with TRBJ1-2, with a possible D match to TRBD1 (6 bases). This CDR3 has 18 residues. Germline CDR1 and CDR2: SGHTS and YDEGEE. V was trimmed by 4 bases and J by 0 bases, leaving 22 bases between them. CDR3 in DNA: TGTGCCAGCAGCACGCAACAGGGTGGAGAGATAGCTAACTATGGCTACACCTTC. Translation gives CASSTQQGGEIANYGYTF.

The genes are TRBV6-5 and TRBJ2-7, with D possibly being TRBD1 (6 bases). The CDR3 runs to 14 residues. Trimming cost V 4 bases and J 3 bases, with 13 bases left between them. Germline V gene sequence: CDR1 MNHEY, CDR2 SVGAGI. The CDR3 nucleotides read TGTGCCAGCAGTTGGGGGCAGGGGATCTACGAGCAGTACGTC. Residues: CASSWGQGIYEQYV.

This clone was seen more than once but under ten times. Different DNA sequences within this sample yield the same CDR3. This sequence joins TRBV7-2 and TRBJ2-5; no clear D. V lost 1 base and J 2 bases, leaving 8 bases between the germline ends. The CDR3 runs to 14 residues. CDR1 and CDR2 from the germline V gene are SGHTA and FQGNSA. CDR3 protein: CASSLVRGQETQYF. CDR3 nucleotides: TGTGCCAGCAGCTTAGTACGCGGACAAGAGACCCAGTACTTC.

This clone was found a few times. J is TRBJ1-3 and V is TRBV6-6, with 7 bases matching TRBD1. CDR1 is MNHNY, CDR2 SVGAGI, per germline (reference sequence). Trimming cost V 6 bases and J 3 bases; bases outside gene matches: 5. The CDR3 is 14 residues long. The CDR3 spells CASRAGGVGNTIYF. The CDR3 DNA follows: TGTGCCAGCAGAGCAGGGGGGGTTGGAAACACCATATATTTT.

The chain uses TRBV30 and TRBJ2-3; no reliable D call. The length of the CDR3 is 12 residues. The V and J ends lost 0 bases and 11 bases respectively, with 12 bases between them. CDR1 and CDR2 (germline): GTSNPN, SVGIG (reference sequence). The CDR3 DNA sequence: TGTGCCTGGAGTGTACCACCAGTCAAGCAGTATTTT. Protein sequence: CAWSVPPVKQYF.

This clone was seen a handful of times. DNA of the CDR3: TGTGCCAGCAGTAGCGCGGGAGTCGGTGATTCACCCCTCCACTTT. Amino acids: CASSSAGVGDSPLHF. This rearrangement joins TRBV6-5 to TRBJ1-6; unclear D gene. V lost 5 bases to trimming and J lost 8 bases, with 16 bases between them. Germline-derived CDR1 and CDR2 are MNHEY and SVGAGI. The CDR3 has 15 residues.

This chain links TRBV9 with TRBJ1-3; D is ambiguous. This CDR3 is built from 14 residues. V was trimmed by 5 bases and J by 0 bases, leaving 9 bases between them. Germline V gene data show CDR1 as SGDLS and CDR2 as YYNGEE. The CDR3 DNA reads TGTGCCAGCAGTGCTACCTACTCTGGAAACACCATATATTTT. This codes for CASSATYSGNTIYF.

This chain connects TRBV18 to TRBJ1-4, with D possibly being TRBD1 (6 bases). V lost 5 bases and J lost 8, with 12 bases in between. The germline gives CDR1 KGHSH, CDR2 LQKENI. The CDR3 covers 13 residues. The CDR3 DNA reads TGTGCCAGCTCAAGGCTACAGGGAGAAAAACTGTTTTTT. This encodes CASSRLQGEKLFF.

The gene calls are TRBV7-9 and TRBJ2-2, with D perhaps TRBD1 (5 bases). The germline V and J ends were trimmed by 5 bases and 7 bases, with 11 bases remaining between them. CDR1 is SEHNR, CDR2 FQNEAQ, per germline (reference sequence). The CDR3 totals 13 residues. The CDR3 is CASSPMQGGELFF. The DNA for the CDR3 is TGTGCCAGCAGCCCAATGCAGGGCGGGGAGCTGTTTTTT.

V gene TRBV7-2 combines with J gene TRBJ2-3; 9 bases line up with TRBD1. The germline V gene encodes CDR1 SGHTA and CDR2 FQGNSA. This CDR3 contains 14 residues. The V gene end was trimmed by 5 bases and the J gene end by 3 bases; junction bases not matched to a gene: 3. CDR3 DNA: TGTGCCAGCAGCATAGGGACAGGGACAGATACGCAGTATTTT. Amino acid sequence: CASSIGTGTDTQYF.